These 14 T cell receptor beta chains were sequenced from one sample in a study of blood T cells in healthy people across ages. A second about 7 to 12 cycle PCR used barcoded and J-beta primers. Using its own MiXCR run on the 5' RACE reads, TCRdb lists one record per CDR3 protein. The sample holds roughly 1.6 million distinct CDR3 sequences; 30% to 40% are singletons and the top ten take roughly 12%. Material for sequencing was blood. Receptors originate from a woman in her thirties in good health.

The chain is built from TRBV11-2 and TRBJ2-7; D gene unclear. V was cut by 4 bases and J by 5 bases, with 12 bases left in between. Germline V gene lookup returns CDR1 SGHAT and CDR2 FQNNGV. The CDR3 consists of 13 residues. The CDR3 DNA reads as TGTGCCAGCAGCTCGCAGGTAGCAAACGAGCAGTACTTC. This gives the protein CASSSQVANEQYF.

This clonotype turned up a few times. The chain links TRBV7-9 to TRBJ2-1; 11 nucleotides align to TRBD1. The CDR3 loop spans 19 amino acids. Germline V gives CDR1 SEHNR, CDR2 FQNEAQ (reference sequence). Trimming took 2 bases from V and 1 from J; bases not matched to a gene: 10. The CDR3: CASSLPRDRGDLSYNEQFF. Written as DNA, the CDR3 is TGTGCCAGCAGCTTACCCCGGGACAGGGGGGATCTTTCCTACAATGAGCAGTTCTTC. Full variable domain (missing parts from reference TRBV7-9 and TRBJ2-1): DTGVSQNPRHKITKRGQNVTFRCDPISEHNRLYWYRQTLGQGPEFLTYFQNEAQLEKSRLLSDRFSAERPKGSFSTLEIQRTEQGDSAMYLCASSLPRDRGDLSYNEQFFGPGTRLTVL.

This clonotype was recorded once. The J gene is TRBJ2-7, the V gene TRBV20-1, with TRBD2 matching over 9 bases. CDR1 DFQATT and CDR2 SNEGSKA come from the germline V gene (reference sequence). The CDR3 covers 13 residues. With V trimmed by 6 bases and J by 3 bases, 6 bases remained unmatched. The CDR3 is CSAISGGFYEQYF. The CDR3, as DNA: TGCAGTGCCATTAGCGGGGGCTTCTACGAGCAGTACTTC.

With regard to this clonotype: At one of its ends the junction is not consistent with the germline gene, which may arise from a read error. The chain joins TRBV5-1 to TRBJ2-6; D is perhaps TRBD1 (5 bases). Per the germline V gene, CDR1 is SGHRS and CDR2 is YFSETQ. The length of the CDR3 is 14 residues. The CDR3 coding sequence is TGCGCCAGCAGCTTGGGCTCTGGGGCCAACGTCCGGACTTTC. It translates to CASSLGSGANVRTF.

This clonotype appeared many times. The chain combines TRBV29-1 with TRBJ2-5, with 7 nucleotides matching TRBD1. This CDR3 region has 13 residues. V was clipped by 3 bases and J by 0 bases; unmatched bases: 1. Germline V CDR1 and CDR2: SQVTM, ANQGSEA. DNA of the CDR3: TGCAGCGTTGACAGGGGGTACCAAGAGACCCAGTACTTC. It specifies CSVDRGYQETQYF. Full variable domain (rest looked up from reference TRBV29-1 and TRBJ2-5): SAVISQKPSRDICQRGTSLTIQCQVDSQVTMMFWYRQQPGQSLTLIATANQGSEATYESGFVIDKFPISRPNLTFSTLTVSNMSPEDSSIYLCSVDRGYQETQYFGPGTRLLVL.

This rearrangement joins TRBV20-1 to TRBJ2-2; a weak D match, TRBD2 (5 bases). From germline, CDR1 is DFQATT and CDR2 SNEGSKA (reference sequence). The CDR3 runs 15 residues. V lost 3 bases, J lost 1 base, and 12 bases lay in between. CDR3 nucleotides: TGCAGTGCTAGCGGACGCCGGGAGAACACCGGGGAGCTGTTTTTT. This codes for CSASGRRENTGELFF.

The gene calls are TRBV5-5 and TRBJ2-4; 8 bases match TRBD2. The DNA end lines up better with TRBJ2-7; the J call may be wrong. The CDR3 has 15 amino acids. Looked up from germline, CDR1 is SGHKS and CDR2 is YYEKEE (reference sequence). The CDR3 DNA reads as TGTGCCAGCAGCATTGGACTAGCTTCCCTCTACGAGCAGTACTTC. Its protein is CASSIGLASLYEQYF.

The chain uses TRBV20-1 and TRBJ1-2, with 8 bases aligning to TRBD1. The CDR3 extends over 16 amino acids. Germline V gene data show CDR1 as DFQATT and CDR2 as SNEGSKA (reference sequence). The V gene end was trimmed by 1 base and the J gene end by 0 bases; junction bases not matched to a gene: 7. In DNA, the CDR3 is TGCAGTGCTAGAGCAGGGGGCGGTCTCTCTAACTATGGCTACACCTTC. This codes for CSARAGGGLSNYGYTF.

Regarding this clonotype: Sequence at one end of the junction differs from germline and may be a read error. This chain uses TRBV11-2 with TRBJ1-2; D not certain. CDR1 and CDR2 from the germline V gene are SGHAT and FQNNGV. This CDR3 has 14 residues. This chain's CDR3 is CASNLAGGWNGYTF. The CDR3 DNA sequence: TGTGCCAGCAACTTAGCTGGAGGTTGGAATGGCTACACCTTC.

The V gene is TRBV9, the J gene TRBJ1-2, with 7 positions matching TRBD1. Germline CDR1 reads SGDLS; CDR2 reads YYNGEE. This CDR3 comprises 14 residues. The trim removed 3 bases at V and 6 bases at J, leaving 8 bases unmatched. The DNA of the CDR3 is TGTGCCAGCAGCGCACCGACAGGGATCGATGGCTACACCTTC. It is translated as CASSAPTGIDGYTF.

This clonotype was observed many times. The chain links TRBV5-6 to TRBJ2-7, with TRBD2 matching 7 bases. The V segment lost 1 base and the J segment 4 bases; nucleotides outside the gene matches: 5. The CDR3 consists of 14 residues. Germline loops: CDR1 SGHDT, CDR2 YYEEEE. The CDR3 spells CASSLRGLVYEQYF. The DNA for the CDR3 is TGTGCCAGCAGCTTGCGAGGACTAGTTTACGAGCAGTACTTC. Variable domain in full (rest from reference TRBV5-6 and TRBJ2-7): DAGVTQSPTHLIKTRGQQVTLRCSPKSGHDTVSWYQQALGQGPQFIFQYYEEEERQRGNFPDRFSGHQFPNYSSELNVNALLLGDSALYLCASSLRGLVYEQYFGPGTRLTVT.

This clonotype was seen only a few times. The V and J genes are TRBV6-1 and TRBJ2-4; tentative D call: TRBD2 (6 bases). V dropped 0 bases and J dropped 15 bases, with 12 bases sitting between them. The CDR3 spans 12 residues. Germline V lookup: CDR1 MNHNS, CDR2 SASEGT. The CDR3 DNA reads as TGTGCCAGCAGTGAAGCAGGCGGAGGGAGGTACTTC. Its translation: CASSEAGGGRYF.

The chain combines TRBV7-2 with TRBJ2-5; the D gene is possibly TRBD2 (6 bases). This CDR3 contains 15 residues. Between the trimmed V and J ends, which lost 7 bases and 0 bases, there was a span of 15 bases. Germline loops: CDR1 SGHTA, CDR2 FQGNSA. DNA of the CDR3: TGTGCCAGCATGACGAGAGGGGACTACCAAGAGACCCAGTACTTC. Its protein is CASMTRGDYQETQYF.

The rearrangement uses TRBV4-1 and TRBJ2-1; D remains ambiguous. Germline CDR1 reads MGHRA; CDR2 reads YSYEKL. The ends were cut back, 3 bases at V and 8 bases at J, with 2 bases in the middle. The CDR3 contains 10 residues. The CDR3 DNA sequence: TGCGCCAGCAGCCACCATGAGCAGTTCTTC. Its protein product is CASSHHEQFF.